This T cell receptor (beta chain) is drawn from a study of blood T cell repertoires in COVID-19 (dated by TCRdb to about 2020). For the study in its entirety: The collaborator samples originated in the United States, Italy and Spain and spanned the acute and convalescent phases of COVID-19. Samples were obtained from the ongoing ImmuneRACE study (first 160 participants) and from about 1,300 subjects provided by 6 global collaborators. Where available, HLA class I and class II types were taken from metadata supplied by the sample provider and were not determined by assay-based typing. The material from the prospective study consisted of cDNA or gDNA derived from T cells, B-cell-depleted T cells, or PBMCs. The repertoires were released in a freely available public database intended as a resource for research on the immune response to SARS-CoV-2. The dataset comprised deeply sampled blood TCRbeta repertoires from subjects exposed to, actively infected with, or recovered from COVID-19. Nearly every sample came with metadata listing a de-identified subject ID, COVID-19 status, age in years and sex. Study-level results and caveats: The quantity of clinical and demographic metadata differed by source and by participant and was supplied without curation.

Taken from the germline V gene, the CDR1 and CDR2 loops are SGHRS and YFSETQ. Cut back by 0 bases and 6 bases, the V and J ends lie 9 bases apart. The CDR3 contains 13 residues, cysteine and phenylalanine counted. CDR3 DNA only is kept here, 39 bases in frame from base 1. The immunoSEQ Assay, a bias-controlled multiplex PCR, was used to amplify TCRbeta CDR3 regions from genomic DNA. As for the authors' bioinformatics: Nucleated cell counts per sample were estimated from amplification of reference gene primers within the assay. Sequence reads were collapsed and filtered to measure the absolute abundance of every unique TCRbeta CDR3 rearrangement. For each sample, productive Simpson clonality was calculated by taking the square root of Simpson's diversity index across productive rearrangements. What TCRdb holds here is the immuneACCESS table cut down to in-frame rearrangements. Part of the clones is not present; checked against another copy, under half of the missing clones reflect an unresolved V gene, and the others are unexplained. For V, J and clone size, that table is used; D and trimming come from the DNA. This sample lists some 240,000 clones; 88% were detected once. Around 9.6% of the sample is taken by the ten largest.

Notes on this clone: What antigen it recognizes has not been identified. Base qualities are not provided; no much larger clone lies one nucleotide away.

In Seattle, one collaborating source enrolled patients while the infection was active and tracked those patients longitudinally over the course of disease. The collaborating institutions used their own protocols to collect whole blood in K2EDTA tubes. For TCRbeta analysis, collaborators shipped samples as frozen whole blood, isolated PBMCs, or DNA extracted from either of those sample types. Specimen: peripheral blood. The source is an older woman with COVID-19, enrolled during active disease. This chain joins TRBV5-1 to TRBJ2-5; the D gene assignment is ambiguous. The sequenced DNA: TGCGCCAGCAGCTTGGTTGGCGGTCAGACCCAGTACTTC. Its protein product is CASSLVGGQTQYF.